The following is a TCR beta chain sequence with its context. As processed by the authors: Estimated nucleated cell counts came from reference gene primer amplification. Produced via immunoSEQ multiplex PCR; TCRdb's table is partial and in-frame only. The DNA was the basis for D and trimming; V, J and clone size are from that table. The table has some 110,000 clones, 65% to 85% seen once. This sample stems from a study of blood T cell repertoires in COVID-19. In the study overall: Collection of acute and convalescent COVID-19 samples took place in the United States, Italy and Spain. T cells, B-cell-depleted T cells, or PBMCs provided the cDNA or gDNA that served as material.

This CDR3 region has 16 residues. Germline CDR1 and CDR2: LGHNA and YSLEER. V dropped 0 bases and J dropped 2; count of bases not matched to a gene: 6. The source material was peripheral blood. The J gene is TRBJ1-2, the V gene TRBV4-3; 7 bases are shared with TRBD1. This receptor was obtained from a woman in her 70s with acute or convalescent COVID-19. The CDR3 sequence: CASSQDRQGPNYGYTF. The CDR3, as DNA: TGCGCCAGCAGCCAAGATAGACAGGGCCCCAACTATGGCTACACCTTC.